These T cell receptor beta chains were read from a single sample in a study of blood T cell repertoires in COVID-19. Here immunoSEQ multiplex PCR was the method, and the copy in TCRdb shows in-frame clones only, minus some. The sample lists more than 45,000 clones, 85% to 90% occurring once. The specimen sequenced was peripheral blood. The receptors derive from a human donor in a cohort sampled during active COVID-19. Both conserved end residues are part of each CDR3. Fields, in order: V gene, D gene, clone size, J gene, CDR3 protein, CDR3 DNA. The D gene is left open where the match is weak. The size field is filled for only some rows; it gives once, few, many or a size class.

TRBV19	-	once	TRBJ1-6	CASSGGSRSSYNSPLHF	TGTGCCAGTAGTGGGGGGAGCAGGAGCTCCTATAATTCACCCCTCCACTTT
TRBV2	TRBD2	-	TRBJ2-5	CARASGSGETQYF	TGTGCCCGAGCTAGCGGGAGTGGGGAGACCCAGTACTTC
TRBV7-3	TRBD1	few	TRBJ2-2	CASSRDRGGTGELFF	TGTGCCAGCAGCCGGGACAGGGGCGGGACCGGGGAGCTGTTTTTT
TRBV3-1/TRBV3-2	-	-	TRBJ1-1	CASSQFREGTEAFF	TGTGCCAGCAGCCAATTCAGGGAGGGCACTGAAGCTTTCTTT
TRBV9	TRBD1	few	TRBJ2-2	CASSPRTGDTGELFF	TGTGCCAGCAGCCCACGGACAGGGGACACCGGGGAGCTGTTTTTT
TRBV19	TRBD1	-	TRBJ2-1	CASSIGDRGPYNEQFF	TGTGCCAGTAGTATAGGGGACAGGGGACCCTACAATGAGCAGTTCTTC
TRBV30	TRBD1	-	TRBJ1-1	CAWSPRQGTVTEAFF	TGTGCCTGGAGTCCCCGACAGGGAACGGTGACTGAAGCTTTCTTT
TRBV2	TRBD1	-	TRBJ1-5	CASRGSAGGQPQHF	TGTGCCAGCAGAGGGTCGGCAGGGGGACAGCCCCAGCATTTT
TRBV9	-	-	TRBJ2-1	CASSVGATYNEQFF	TGTGCCAGCAGCGTAGGGGCTACCTACAATGAGCAGTTCTTC
TRBV7-3	TRBD2	-	TRBJ2-2	CASSASGTSGTGELFF	TGTGCCAGCAGCGCCTCCGGGACTAGCGGAACCGGGGAGCTGTTTTTT
TRBV19	-	-	TRBJ1-1	CASSPSAGMNTEAFF	TGTGCCAGTAGTCCCAGCGCGGGGATGAACACTGAAGCTTTCTTT
TRBV9	-	-	TRBJ2-6	CASSVDGKGANVLTF	TGTGCCAGCAGCGTAGACGGGAAAGGGGCCAACGTCCTGACTTTC
TRBV6-4	-	-	TRBJ2-3	CASSVQGSSDTQYF	TGTGCCAGCAGTGTGCAGGGGAGTTCAGATACGCAGTATTTT
TRBV5-1	-	once	TRBJ1-3	CASSSQGSGNTIYF	TGCGCCAGCAGCTCACAGGGTTCTGGAAACACCATATATTTT
TRBV6-4	TRBD2	-	TRBJ2-1	CASSAALAGAYEQFF	TGTGCCAGCAGTGCCGCCCTAGCGGGGGCCTATGAGCAGTTCTTC
TRBV28	-	-	TRBJ1-2	CASSQETGRGYTF	TGTGCCAGCAGCCAGGAGACGGGGAGAGGCTACACCTTC
TRBV5-1	TRBD1	-	TRBJ2-1	CASSFSPGTGREQFF	TGCGCCAGCAGCTTCAGTCCCGGGACAGGGCGTGAGCAGTTCTTC
TRBV14	TRBD2	once	TRBJ2-2	CASSQAKGGITGELFF	TGTGCCAGCAGCCAAGCGAAGGGAGGGATCACCGGGGAGCTGTTTTTT
TRBV3-1/TRBV3-2	TRBD2	-	TRBJ2-1	CASSQRLRAGGEQFF	TGTGCCAGCAGCCAGAGGTTGAGAGCGGGGGGCGAGCAGTTCTTC
TRBV9	TRBD1	-	TRBJ1-5	CASRTLGTGTNQPQHF	TGTGCCAGCCGGACCCTCGGGACAGGGACTAACCAGCCCCAGCATTTT
TRBV19	-	-	TRBJ2-1	CASIRQGGGQFF	TGTGCCAGTATACGTCAGGGCGGCGGACAGTTCTTC
TRBV19	-	-	TRBJ2-6	CASSIRGSGGANVLTF	TGTGCCAGTAGTATAAGGGGTTCAGGTGGGGCCAACGTCCTGACTTTC
TRBV2	-	-	TRBJ1-1	CASSVDRMNTEAFF	TGTGCCAGCAGTGTAGACAGAATGAACACTGAAGCTTTCTTT
TRBV7-2	TRBD1	-	TRBJ2-7	CASSSQGAYEQYF	TGTGCCAGCAGCTCTCAGGGGGCATACGAGCAGTACTTC
TRBV7-2	-	-	TRBJ2-1	CASSLVAGNYNEQFF	TGTGCCAGCAGCCTTGTGGCGGGAAACTACAATGAGCAGTTCTTC
TRBV7-2	TRBD2	-	TRBJ2-1	CASSSRTSGRVRNEQFF	TGTGCCAGCAGCTCCCGGACTAGCGGGAGGGTTCGCAATGAGCAGTTCTTC
TRBV6-4	TRBD2	-	TRBJ2-1	CASSVDGRGGEQFF	TGTGCCAGCAGTGTCGACGGGAGGGGTGGTGAGCAGTTCTTC
TRBV19	TRBD1	-	TRBJ1-1	CASSPSGTGGREAFF	TGTGCCAGTAGTCCCTCCGGGACAGGGGGCCGTGAAGCTTTCTTT
TRBV4-1	-	once	TRBJ2-5	CASSQDVVETFQETQYF	TGCGCCAGCAGCCAAGATGTAGTGGAGACTTTTCAAGAGACCCAGTACTTC
TRBV7-8	TRBD1	-	TRBJ2-7	CASSGDRLGTAYEQYF	TGTGCCAGCAGCGGGGACCGACTCGGGACAGCCTACGAGCAGTACTTC
TRBV2	-	-	TRBJ2-2	CASGGQLDNTGELFF	TGTGCCAGCGGGGGACAACTGGATAACACCGGGGAGCTGTTTTTT
TRBV9	-	-	TRBJ2-5	CASSVDGSGTQYF	TGTGCCAGCAGCGTAGACGGTTCGGGGACCCAGTACTTC
TRBV19	TRBD1	-	TRBJ2-2	CASRLQGAVSTGELFF	TGTGCCAGTAGGCTACAGGGGGCGGTTAGTACCGGGGAGCTGTTTTTT
TRBV28	TRBD2	-	TRBJ2-2	CASSRSGGALKTGELFF	TGTGCCAGCAGTCGTAGCGGGGGGGCCCTAAAGACCGGGGAGCTGTTTTTT
TRBV6-5	TRBD1	-	TRBJ1-5	CASSSLTGGSKPQHF	TGTGCCAGCAGTTCTTTAACAGGGGGAAGTAAGCCCCAGCATTTT
TRBV5-8	-	-	TRBJ1-2	CASSSGHPYGYTF	TGTGCCAGCAGCTCGGGACACCCCTATGGCTACACCTTC
TRBV9	-	once	TRBJ2-7	CASSVEVAAPGEQYF	TGTGCCAGCAGCGTAGAGGTAGCGGCCCCTGGAGAGCAGTACTTC
TRBV14	TRBD1	-	TRBJ1-2	CASSQAGQGPGYTF	TGTGCCAGCAGCCAAGCGGGACAGGGCCCTGGCTACACCTTC
TRBV6-5	TRBD1	-	TRBJ1-4	CASSWTGGREKLFF	TGTGCCAGCAGTTGGACAGGGGGCCGAGAAAAACTGTTTTTT
TRBV18	-	-	TRBJ2-1	CASSPKMGSGNEQFF	TGTGCCAGCTCACCAAAGATGGGTTCGGGAAATGAGCAGTTCTTC
TRBV3-1/TRBV3-2	-	-	TRBJ2-7	CASSQVSPGEQYF	TGTGCCAGCAGCCAAGTCTCTCCCGGCGAGCAGTACTTC
TRBV18	TRBD1	-	TRBJ2-3	CASSPGQGSTDTQYF	TGTGCCAGCTCACCAGGACAGGGGAGCACAGATACGCAGTATTTT
TRBV19	-	-	TRBJ1-2	CASSILEGYNYGYTF	TGTGCCAGTAGTATCCTTGAGGGATACAACTATGGCTACACCTTC
TRBV6-2/TRBV6-3	TRBD2	-	TRBJ2-3	CASSYPRRSGGASQTDTQYF	TGTGCCAGCAGTTACCCCCGGAGGAGCGGGGGGGCCTCTCAAACAGATACGCAGTATTTT
TRBV25-1	TRBD2	-	TRBJ2-7	CASSESAGGKQYF	TGTGCCAGCAGTGAATCGGCGGGGGGGAAGCAGTACTTC
TRBV3-1/TRBV3-2	-	-	TRBJ1-2	CASSQAAGYGYTF	TGTGCCAGCAGCCAGGCAGCAGGTTATGGCTACACCTTC
TRBV29-1	TRBD1	-	TRBJ2-3	CSVGGQGAGPDTQYF	TGCAGCGTTGGGGGACAGGGGGCTGGACCAGATACGCAGTATTTT
TRBV24-1	TRBD2	-	TRBJ2-3	CATSALAGVTDTQYF	TGTGCCACCAGTGCCCTAGCGGGGGTTACAGATACGCAGTATTTT
TRBV5-1	TRBD1	once	TRBJ1-6	CASSLGQGNSPLHF	TGCGCCAGCAGCTTGGGACAGGGGAATTCACCCCTCCACTTT
TRBV7-2	-	once	TRBJ2-5	CASSLKGLGGLQETQYF	TGTGCCAGCAGCTTAAAAGGGTTGGGAGGCCTTCAAGAGACCCAGTACTTC
TRBV9	TRBD2	-	TRBJ2-1	CASSPSGGAELGQFF	TGTGCCAGCAGCCCAAGCGGGGGGGCCGAGCTTGGGCAGTTCTTC
TRBV4-1	-	-	TRBJ2-3	CASSQAPYSRTDTQYF	TGCGCCAGCAGCCAAGCGCCCTATTCGCGCACAGATACGCAGTATTTT
TRBV9	TRBD1	-	TRBJ2-2	CASSAQTGGSGELFF	TGTGCCAGCAGCGCTCAGACAGGGGGCTCCGGGGAGCTGTTTTTT
TRBV4-2	TRBD2	-	TRBJ2-3	CASSQLPVAGITTDTQYF	TGTGCCAGCAGCCAACTTCCGGTAGCGGGGATAACCACAGATACGCAGTATTTT
TRBV7-8	TRBD1	-	TRBJ1-5	CASSLEGANLNQPQHF	TGTGCCAGCAGCTTGGAGGGGGCAAACCTCAATCAGCCCCAGCATTTT
TRBV25-1	TRBD2	once	TRBJ2-5	CASGGGWQETQYF	TGTGCCAGCGGCGGGGGGTGGCAAGAGACCCAGTACTTC
TRBV6-5	-	-	TRBJ2-3	CASTLGGADTQYF	TGTGCCAGCACTTTAGGGGGAGCAGATACGCAGTATTTT
TRBV7-2	-	-	TRBJ2-3	CASSLAPSDPDTQYF	TGTGCCAGCAGCTTAGCTCCTAGCGATCCAGATACGCAGTATTTT
TRBV28	TRBD1	-	TRBJ1-3	CASSRQGVSGNTIYF	TGTGCCAGCAGTCGACAGGGCGTCTCTGGAAACACCATATATTTT
TRBV19	-	-	TRBJ2-2	CASSMLSRSTGELFF	TGTGCCAGTAGTATGCTGTCGAGAAGCACCGGGGAGCTGTTTTTT